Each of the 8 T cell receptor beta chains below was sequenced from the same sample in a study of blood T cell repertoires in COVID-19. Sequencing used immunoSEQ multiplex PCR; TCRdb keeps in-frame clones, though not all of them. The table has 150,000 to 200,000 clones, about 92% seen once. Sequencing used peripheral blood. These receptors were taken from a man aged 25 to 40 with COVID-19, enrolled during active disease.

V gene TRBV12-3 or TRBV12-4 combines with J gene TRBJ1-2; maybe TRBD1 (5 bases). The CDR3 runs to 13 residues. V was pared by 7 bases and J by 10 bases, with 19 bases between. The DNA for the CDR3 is TGTGCCAGCACCCTCAGCTGGGGGGGGGACTACACCTTC. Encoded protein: CASTLSWGGDYTF.

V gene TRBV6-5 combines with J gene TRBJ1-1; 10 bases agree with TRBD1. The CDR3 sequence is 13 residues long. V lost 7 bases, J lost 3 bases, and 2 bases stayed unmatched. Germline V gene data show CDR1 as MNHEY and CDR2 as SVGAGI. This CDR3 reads CASMGTGDTEAFF. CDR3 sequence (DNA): TGTGCCAGCATGGGGACAGGGGACACTGAAGCTTTCTTT.

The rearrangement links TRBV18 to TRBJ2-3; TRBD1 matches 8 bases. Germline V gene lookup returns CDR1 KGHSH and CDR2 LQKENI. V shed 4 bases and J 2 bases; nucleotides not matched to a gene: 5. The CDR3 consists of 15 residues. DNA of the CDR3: TGTGCCAGCTCACTCTTGGGACAGGCCACAGATACGCAGTATTTT. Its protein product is CASSLLGQATDTQYF.

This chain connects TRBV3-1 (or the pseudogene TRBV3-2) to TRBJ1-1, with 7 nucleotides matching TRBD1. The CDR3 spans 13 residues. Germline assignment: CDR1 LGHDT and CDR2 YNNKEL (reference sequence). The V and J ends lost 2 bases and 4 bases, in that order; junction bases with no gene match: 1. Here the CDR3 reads CASSQPGGTEAFF. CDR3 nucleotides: TGTGCCAGCAGCCAACCAGGGGGCACTGAAGCTTTCTTT.

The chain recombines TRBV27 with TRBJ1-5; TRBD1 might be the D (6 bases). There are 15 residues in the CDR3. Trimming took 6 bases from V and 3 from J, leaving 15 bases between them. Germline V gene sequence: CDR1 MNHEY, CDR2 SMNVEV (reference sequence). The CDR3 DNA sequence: TGTGCCAGCAGGGAACAGGGTTCCCCCAATCAGCCCCAGCATTTT. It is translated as CASREQGSPNQPQHF.

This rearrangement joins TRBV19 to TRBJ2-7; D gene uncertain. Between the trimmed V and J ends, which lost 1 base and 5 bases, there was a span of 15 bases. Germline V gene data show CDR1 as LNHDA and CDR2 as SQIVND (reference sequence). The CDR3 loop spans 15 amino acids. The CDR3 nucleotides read TGTGCCAGTAGTATAGGCGGTAAGGCTATCCACGAGCAGTACTTC. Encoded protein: CASSIGGKAIHEQYF.

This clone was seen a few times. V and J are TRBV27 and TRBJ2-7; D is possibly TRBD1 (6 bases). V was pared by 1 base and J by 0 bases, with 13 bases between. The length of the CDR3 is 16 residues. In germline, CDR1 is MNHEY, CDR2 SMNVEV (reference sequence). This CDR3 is CASSLFGTGYSYEQYF. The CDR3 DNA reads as TGTGCCAGCAGTTTATTCGGTACAGGGTACTCCTACGAGCAGTACTTC.

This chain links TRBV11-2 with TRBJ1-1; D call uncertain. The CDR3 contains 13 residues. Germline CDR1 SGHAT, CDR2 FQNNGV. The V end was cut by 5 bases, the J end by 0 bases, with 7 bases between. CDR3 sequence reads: CASSPAVNTEAFF. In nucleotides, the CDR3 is TGTGCCAGCAGCCCCGCGGTGAACACTGAAGCTTTCTTT.